This T cell receptor beta chain was identified during a study of vaccination effects on CD4 cells after COVID-19. About the study: The median interval between the second dose and post-vaccine sampling was 72 days.

Using viral peptide pools, the ViraFEST assay grew out antigen-specific CD4+ T cells prior to sequencing. Cells that had been cultured for 10 days were the source of isolated CD4+ T cells. Participants received two doses of either the BNT162b2 or mRNA-1273 vaccine. None of these healthy vaccinees had been infected with SARS-CoV-2 before vaccination. Cultures had half their medium replaced with IL-2 medium on days 3 and 7. In the case of this clone: Its antigen remains unidentified.

Germline loops: CDR1 MNHEY, CDR2 SVGEGT. CDR3 length: 18 residues. V dropped 0 bases and J dropped 5 bases, with 20 bases sitting between them. Method: immunoSEQ multiplex PCR; TCRdb's copy keeps in-frame clones and lacks some. The sample holds tens of thousands of clones, about 80% seen once. Sequencing used CD4+ T cells from PBMCs cultured with HCoV-229E spike peptides, obtained after COVID-19 vaccination. This chain uses TRBV6-2 or TRBV6-3 with TRBJ1-5; maybe TRBD1 (5 bases). The sequence was collected from a human donor who received a COVID-19 vaccine. CDR3 nucleotide sequence: TGTGCCAGCAGTTACTCGAAGGGGTCCGGTCTAATTGATCAGCCCCAGCATTTT. It encodes CASSYSKGSGLIDQPQHF.